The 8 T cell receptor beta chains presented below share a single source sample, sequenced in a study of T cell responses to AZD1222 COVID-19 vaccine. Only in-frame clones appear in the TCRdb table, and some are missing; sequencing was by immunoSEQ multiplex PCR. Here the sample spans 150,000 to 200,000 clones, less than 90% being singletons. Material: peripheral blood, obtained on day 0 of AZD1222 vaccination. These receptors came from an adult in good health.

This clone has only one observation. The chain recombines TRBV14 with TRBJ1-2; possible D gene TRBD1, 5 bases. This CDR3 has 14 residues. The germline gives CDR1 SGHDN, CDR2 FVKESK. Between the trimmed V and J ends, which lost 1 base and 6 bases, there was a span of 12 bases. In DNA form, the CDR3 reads TGTGCCAGCAGCCAAGTGGGGGGGAGAGATGGCTACACCTTC. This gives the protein CASSQVGGRDGYTF.

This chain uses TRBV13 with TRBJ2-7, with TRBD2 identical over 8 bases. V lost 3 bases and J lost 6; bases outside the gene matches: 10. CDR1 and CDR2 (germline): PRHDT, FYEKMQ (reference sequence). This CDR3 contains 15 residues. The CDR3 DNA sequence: TGTGCCAGCAGCTTCACGGGAGGGGGTTTAAGCGAGCAGTACTTC. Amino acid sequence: CASSFTGGGLSEQYF.

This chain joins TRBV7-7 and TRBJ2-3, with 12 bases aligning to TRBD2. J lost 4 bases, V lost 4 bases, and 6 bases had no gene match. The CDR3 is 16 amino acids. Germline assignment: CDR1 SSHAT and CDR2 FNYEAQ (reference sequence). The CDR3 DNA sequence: TGTGCCAGCAGCTCCCTAGCGGGGGGGCCGCCAGATACGCAGTATTTT. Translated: CASSSLAGGPPDTQYF.

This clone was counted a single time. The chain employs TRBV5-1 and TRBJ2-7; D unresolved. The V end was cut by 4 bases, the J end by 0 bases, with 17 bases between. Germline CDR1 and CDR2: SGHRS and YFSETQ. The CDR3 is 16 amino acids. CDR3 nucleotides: TGCGCCAGCAGCCCACAACCTGATGTTAGCTCCTACGAGCAGTACTTC. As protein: CASSPQPDVSSYEQYF.

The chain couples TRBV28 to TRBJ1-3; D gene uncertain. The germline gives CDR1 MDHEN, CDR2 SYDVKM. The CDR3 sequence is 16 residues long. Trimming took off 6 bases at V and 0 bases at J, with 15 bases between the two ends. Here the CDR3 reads CASSPSTWYSGNTIYF. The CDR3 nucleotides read TGTGCCAGCAGCCCATCGACCTGGTACTCTGGAAACACCATATATTTT.

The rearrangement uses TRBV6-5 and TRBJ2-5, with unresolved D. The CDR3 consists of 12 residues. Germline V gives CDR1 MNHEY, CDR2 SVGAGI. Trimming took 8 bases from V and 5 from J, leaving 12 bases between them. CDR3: CASRVVGETQYF. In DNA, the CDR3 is TGTGCCAGCCGAGTTGTTGGGGAGACCCAGTACTTC.

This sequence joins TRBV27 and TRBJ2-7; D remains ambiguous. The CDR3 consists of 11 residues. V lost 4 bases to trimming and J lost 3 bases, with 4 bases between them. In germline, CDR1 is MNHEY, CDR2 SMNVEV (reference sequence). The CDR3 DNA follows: TGTGCCAGCAGTTCAGACTACGAGCAGTACGTC. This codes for CASSSDYEQYV.

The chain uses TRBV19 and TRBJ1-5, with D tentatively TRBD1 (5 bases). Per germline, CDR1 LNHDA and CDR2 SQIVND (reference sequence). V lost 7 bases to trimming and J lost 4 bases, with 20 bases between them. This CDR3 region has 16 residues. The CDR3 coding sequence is TGTGCCAGTAAAAGGGGAAACTACGGGGTGAATCAGCCCCAGCATTTT. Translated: CASKRGNYGVNQPQHF.